A single sample gave rise to the 11 T cell receptor beta chains below, sequenced in a study of blood T cell repertoires in COVID-19. Here immunoSEQ multiplex PCR was the method, and the copy in TCRdb shows in-frame clones only, minus some. The table lists about 170,000 clones, roughly 91% of them singletons, with roughly 4.4% in the top ten. Material: peripheral blood. Receptor source: a woman in her forties or fifties with acute or convalescent COVID-19.

This sequence joins TRBV4-3 and TRBJ2-6; D might be TRBD2 (5 bases). The V end lost 8 bases, the J end lost 0 bases, and 8 bases lay between the germline ends. Germline CDR1 LGHNA, CDR2 YSLEER. CDR3 length equals 14 residues. The CDR3 DNA reads as TGCGCCAGCGGGGAGTTCTCTGGGGCCAACGTCCTGACTTTC. It codes for CASGEFSGANVLTF.

The CDR3 nucleotides read TGTGCCAGCAGATTACAGGGAAGGACTGAAGCTTTCTTT. Amino acid sequence: CASRLQGRTEAFF. This chain joins TRBV11-2 and TRBJ1-1; D possibly corresponds to TRBD1 (6 bases). Germline V gene lookup returns CDR1 SGHAT and CDR2 FQNNGV. V dropped 6 bases and J dropped 5 bases, with 13 bases sitting between them. CDR3 size: 13 residues.

This clone was recorded only once. The chain employs TRBV28 and TRBJ1-2; 10 bases agree with TRBD1. Germline trimming cut 4 bases from V and 4 bases from J; bases unmatched to any gene: 12. CDR1 MDHEN and CDR2 SYDVKM come from the germline V gene. The CDR3 is made up of 17 amino acids. CDR3 sequence (DNA): TGTGCCAGCAGTTCCCTGGGACAGGGGCTACGGCGCTATGGCTACACCTTC. This gives the protein CASSSLGQGLRRYGYTF.

The V and J genes are TRBV19 and TRBJ2-7; 7 bases match TRBD2. CDR1 and CDR2 from the germline V gene are LNHDA and SQIVND (reference sequence). Unmatched junction bases numbered 13, after V lost 4 bases and J lost 7 bases. This CDR3 spans 15 amino acids. The CDR3 protein is CASSTSGAGDGEQYF. CDR3 DNA sequence: TGTGCCAGTAGTACCTCCGGGGCGGGAGATGGGGAGCAGTACTTC.

The chain links TRBV6-5 to TRBJ1-4; D unclear. The V gene's germline CDR1 is MNHEY and CDR2 SVGAGI. The CDR3 spans 15 residues. The V and J ends lost 6 bases and 6 bases respectively, with 17 bases between them. For the CDR3, the DNA is TGTGCCAGCAGCCTTGCTTGGACGGGATATGAAAAACTGTTTTTT. Protein product: CASSLAWTGYEKLFF.

The chain recombines TRBV28 with TRBJ1-2, with a weak D call TRBD1 (6 bases). Deletions cut 7 bases from V and 8 bases from J, with 14 bases between. CDR1 and CDR2 from the germline V gene are MDHEN and SYDVKM. The CDR3 has 12 residues. The CDR3 loop is CASTRTEGGYTF. The CDR3 DNA reads as TGTGCCAGCACCCGGACAGAGGGCGGCTACACCTTC.

The CDR3 sequence is CATSALGQSYNEQFF. Here the CDR3 DNA reads TGTGCCACCAGTGCCCTGGGGCAGTCCTACAATGAGCAGTTCTTC. The V and J genes are TRBV24-1 and TRBJ2-1, with D possibly being TRBD1 (5 bases). Germline CDR1 is KGHDR and CDR2 is SFDVKD. CDR3 size: 15 residues. The V and J ends lost 5 bases and 1 base respectively, with 11 bases between them.

This sequence joins TRBV7-9 and TRBJ1-1; D is ambiguous. V lost 1 base and J lost 5, with 11 bases in between. Germline CDR1 reads SEHNR; CDR2 reads FQNEAQ (reference sequence). This CDR3 has 14 residues. CDR3 amino acids: CASSLVVVRTEAFF. For the CDR3, the DNA is TGTGCCAGCAGCTTAGTGGTGGTTAGAACTGAAGCTTTCTTT.

The genes are TRBV19 and TRBJ1-5; no clear D gene. There are 15 residues in the CDR3. Germline values: CDR1 LNHDA, CDR2 SQIVND (reference sequence). V was shortened by 3 bases and J by 0 bases, with 9 bases between the two germline ends. CDR3 coding DNA: TGTGCCAGTAGTATGGCACTAAATAGCAATCAGCCCCAGCATTTT. It codes for CASSMALNSNQPQHF.

The chain has TRBV19 and TRBJ2-1; 7 bases line up with TRBD1. Looked up from germline, CDR1 is LNHDA and CDR2 is SQIVND (reference sequence). CDR3 size: 15 residues. V was pared by 4 bases and J by 6 bases, with 9 bases of the junction left unmatched. The CDR3: CASSNRDSRRNEQFF. The CDR3 DNA sequence: TGTGCCAGTAGTAACCGGGACAGTCGACGCAATGAGCAGTTCTTC.

The table lists this clone with a count of one. The CDR3 sequence: CAWSRGATYEQYF. In DNA, the CDR3 is TGTGCCTGGAGTCGGGGGGCAACCTACGAGCAGTACTTC. The chain carries TRBV30 and TRBJ2-7, with D tentatively TRBD2 (7 bases). This CDR3 contains 13 residues. V lost 2 bases and J lost 2, with 10 bases in between. The germline CDR1 and CDR2 sequences are GTSNPN and SVGIG (reference sequence). The full variable domain, its missing parts supplied by reference TRBV30 and TRBJ2-7, is SQTIHQWPATLVQPVGSPLSLECTVEGTSNPNLYWYRQAAGRGLQLLFYSVGIGQISSEVPQNLSASRPQDRQFILSSKKLLLSDSGFYLCAWSRGATYEQYFGPGTRLTVT.